Ten or more counts support the clone carrying this T cell receptor beta chain. Antigen: not known. MiXCR, run by TCRdb on the RT-PCR reads, gives a single entry per CDR3 protein. The repertoire consists of about 500,000 distinct CDR3 sequences, with 15% to 20% occurring once and the leading ten covering 3% to 3.5%. This CDR3 has 16 residues. Germline V gene lookup returns CDR1 LNHNV and CDR2 YYDKDF (reference sequence). Trimming took 2 bases from V and 6 from J; bases not matched to a gene: 10. The sample is drawn from a study of response to subunit inactivated influenza vaccine. Study-wide results and limits: With each seasonal influenza vaccination, the authors suggested, few new T cells are recruited.

The TCR sequence derives from a man in his fifties or sixties who received an inactivated influenza vaccine. The chain joins TRBV15 to TRBJ2-3; 8 nucleotides line up with TRBD1. The specimen comprised CD4+ T cells sorted from PBMCs, sampled about 23 months after vaccination. This chain's CDR3 is CATSRSPTGDGDTQYF. The CDR3, as DNA: TGTGCCACCAGCAGATCTCCGACAGGGGATGGGGATACGCAGTATTTT.